These 29 T cell receptor beta chains were all obtained from the same sample, sequenced in a study of post-analysis software for immune sequencing data. For these receptors, no antigen is known. Unique molecular identifiers were carried by the TCR beta cDNA libraries. TCRdb passed the PCR reads through MiXCR, listing each CDR3 protein once. There are approximately 150,000 distinct CDR3 sequences in the sample; around 30% occur only once, and about 1.6% lies in the top ten. Study results and limitations: Five or six TRBV segments, TRBV5-6, TRBV5-1 and TRBV20-1 among them, were found more frequent in patients than controls.

The specimen sequenced was blood. The receptors were sampled from a girl aged 10-17 years with multiple sclerosis.

This clonotype was found many times. The rearrangement uses TRBV3-1 and TRBJ1-2; D gene ambiguous. The V end lost 4 bases, the J end lost 7 bases, and 13 bases lay between the germline ends. Germline V CDR1 and CDR2: LGHDT, YNNKEL (reference sequence). The CDR3 loop spans 13 amino acids. CDR3 coding DNA: TGTGCCAGCAGCCCCCCGGGGATCCGTGGCTACACCTTC. Protein product: CASSPPGIRGYTF.

Many counts were recorded for this clonotype. The DNA is left out, because the CDR3 cannot be placed on it with certainty; the CDR3 is given as TCRdb lists it. The chain combines TRBV21-1 with TRBJ2-6; TRBD1, the D gene given by the table, was not confirmed from the DNA. TRBV21-1 is listed as a pseudogene. With termini counted, the CDR3 has 15 amino acids. CDR3 loop: CACTLWGSGANVLTF.

This clonotype was observed many times. J is TRBJ2-7 and V is TRBV6-2 or TRBV6-3, with 9 bases matching TRBD2. Unmatched junction bases numbered 8, after V lost 0 bases and J lost 2 bases. The CDR3 loop spans 17 amino acids. Germline V gives CDR1 MNHEY, CDR2 SVGEGT. CDR3 residues: CASSYSQIAGAPYEQYF. Here the CDR3 DNA reads TGTGCCAGCAGTTACTCGCAAATAGCGGGAGCTCCCTACGAGCAGTACTTC.

As for this clonotype: This sequence may be a read error, since a much larger clone differs from it by one base. The CDR3 is CASSRLSQKGPGETQYF. The CDR3 nucleotides read TGCGCCAGCAGCCGCCTGAGTCAGAAAGGGCCAGGGGAGACCCAGTACTTC. The rearrangement links TRBV4-1 to TRBJ2-5, with a weak D call TRBD1 (5 bases). CDR1 and CDR2 (germline): MGHRA, YSYEKL. The V gene lost 4 bases and the J gene lost 5 bases, with 23 bases spanning the gap. CDR3 length: 17 residues.

The CDR3 bases are TGTGCCAGCACGATCCGCGGGAGTGGAAATGAGCAGTTCTTC. This gives the protein CASTIRGSGNEQFF. This chain connects TRBV6-6 to TRBJ2-1; 7 bases map to TRBD2. V trimming: 7 bases; J trimming: 7 bases; junction bases outside the gene matches: 10. Germline V gene sequence: CDR1 MNHNY, CDR2 SVGAGI (reference sequence). CDR3 size: 14 residues.

The CDR3 nucleotides are TGTGCCAGCAGCTACCGACAGGGGAACACTGAAGCTTTCTTT. It yields the protein CASSYRQGNTEAFF. V and J are TRBV5-5 and TRBJ1-1; TRBD1 aligns across 7 bases. CDR3 length: 14 residues. V shed 3 bases and J 1 base; nucleotides not matched to a gene: 3. Per the germline V gene, CDR1 is SGHKS and CDR2 is YYEKEE (reference sequence).

This clonotype has more than one count but fewer than ten. J is TRBJ1-2 and V is TRBV12-3 or TRBV12-4, with D perhaps TRBD1 (5 bases). The CDR3 loop spans 12 amino acids. Deletions cut 11 bases from V and 2 bases from J, with 12 bases between. In DNA form, the CDR3 reads TGTGCCCCGGGGGGGTTCAACTATGGCTACACCTTC. Translation gives CAPGGFNYGYTF.

The rearrangement uses TRBV25-1 and TRBJ1-5; possibly TRBD1 for D (5 bases). Germline assignment: CDR1 MGHDK and CDR2 SYGVNS. This CDR3 is built from 16 residues. V was trimmed by 6 bases and J by 11 bases, leaving 26 bases between them. The chain's CDR3 is CASSPHGRGGESAQHF. CDR3 DNA: TGTGCCAGCAGCCCCCACGGTCGGGGGGGGGAATCAGCCCAGCATTTT.

This clonotype was detected a few times. The rearrangement uses TRBV28 and TRBJ1-6; no reliable D call. From germline, CDR1 is MDHEN and CDR2 SYDVKM. Trimming took 7 bases from V and 4 from J, leaving 8 bases between them. CDR3 length equals 13 residues. The CDR3 region has the DNA TGTGCCAGCATCCAGACGTATAATTCACCCCTCCACTTT. Protein product: CASIQTYNSPLHF. Full variable domain (missing parts from reference TRBV28 and TRBJ1-6): DVKVTQSSRYLVKRTGEKVFLECVQDMDHENMFWYRQDPGLGLRLIYFSYDVKMKEKGDIPEGYSVSREKKERFSLILESASTNQTSMYLCASIQTYNSPLHFGNGTRLTVT.

This chain uses TRBV4-3 with TRBJ1-1; D unclear. Trimming shortened V by 1 base and J by 5 bases, and 8 bases separated the two germline ends. CDR1 LGHNA and CDR2 YSLEER come from the germline V gene. This CDR3 region has 13 residues. The CDR3: CASSQGFGTEAFF. The CDR3 DNA follows: TGCGCCAGCAGCCAAGGGTTTGGAACTGAAGCTTTCTTT.

The chain recombines TRBV2 with TRBJ1-5, with 9 bases identical to TRBD1. V lost 2 bases, J lost 5 bases, and 7 bases stayed unmatched. The CDR3 has 16 residues. Germline CDR1 is SNHLY and CDR2 is FYNNEI. CDR3 bases: TGTGCCAGCAGTGAACCCGGGACAGGGCACGATCAGCCCCAGCATTTT. Its translation is CASSEPGTGHDQPQHF.

The sample holds many counts of this clonotype. The chain joins TRBV7-9 to TRBJ2-1; D is possibly TRBD2 (6 bases). The CDR3 length is 16 residues. Germline V gene sequence: CDR1 SEHNR, CDR2 FQNEAQ (reference sequence). V shed 1 base and J shed 8 bases, with 18 bases lying between them. The CDR3 DNA follows: TGTGCCAGCAGCTTAGGTCGGACTACGTCTGGGGATGAGCAGTTCTTC. Translating it yields CASSLGRTTSGDEQFF.

A few counts support this clonotype. It may be a read error: a sequence one base away is much more abundant. This chain joins TRBV15 and TRBJ1-2, with D maybe TRBD1 (5 bases). This CDR3 has 12 residues. Germline V gene sequence: CDR1 LNHNV, CDR2 YYDKDF (reference sequence). The CDR3 reads CATSGQGYGYIF. CDR3 coding DNA: TGTGCCACGAGCGGGCAGGGATACGGCTACATCTTC. Based on the CDR3 plus reference TRBV15 and TRBJ1-2, the full variable domain is DAMVIQNPRYQVTQFGKPVTLSCSQTLNHNVMYWYQQKSSQAPKLLFHYYDKDFNNEADTPDNFQSRRPNTSFCFLDIRSPGLGDTAMYLCATSGQGYGYIFGSGTRLTVV.

This chain uses TRBV5-1 with TRBJ2-3; D might be TRBD2 (5 bases). V dropped 0 bases and J dropped 1 base, with 9 bases sitting between them. The CDR3 loop spans 15 amino acids. Germline CDR1 and CDR2: SGHRS and YFSETQ. The CDR3 loop is CASSLEGAGTDTQYF. The CDR3 nucleotides read TGCGCCAGCAGCTTGGAGGGAGCGGGCACAGATACGCAGTATTTT.

This clonotype was seen many times. The chain couples TRBV18 to TRBJ2-1, with TRBD2 identical over 11 bases. With 3 bases clipped from V and 5 bases from J, the junction kept 6 bases outside the gene matches. This CDR3 region has 16 residues. Germline V gene data show CDR1 as KGHSH and CDR2 as LQKENI. The CDR3 region is CASSPVRLAGNNEQFF. The CDR3 DNA sequence: TGTGCCAGCTCACCTGTTCGACTAGCGGGAAACAATGAGCAGTTCTTC.

Points on this clonotype: Since a much larger clone is just one base distant, this may be a read error. The V and J genes are TRBV4-2 and TRBJ1-2; no reliable D call. Germline CDR1 LGHNA, CDR2 YNFKEQ. CDR3 size: 16 residues. CDR3 protein: CASSQDASGGSYDYTF. DNA of the CDR3: TGTGCCAGCAGCCAAGATGCGTCGGGAGGTAGCTATGACTACACCTTC.

As regards this clonotype: A single base separates this from a much larger clone, so it may be a read error. V usage is TRBV6-5 and J usage is TRBJ2-7; 9 positions match TRBD1. This CDR3 is 13 amino acids long. Germline V CDR1 and CDR2: MNHEY, SVGAGI. With V trimmed by 5 bases and J by 5 bases, 4 bases remained unmatched. The CDR3 bases are TGTGCCAGCAGTGACCGACAGGGGGACGAGCAGTACTTC. Its translation is CASSDRQGDEQYF.

This clonotype occurred a few times. V gene TRBV19 combines with J gene TRBJ2-5; 9 nucleotides match TRBD2. The V and J ends lost 7 bases and 2 bases, in that order; junction bases with no gene match: 8. The CDR3 is 15 residues long. The germline gives CDR1 LNHDA, CDR2 SQIVND (reference sequence). The CDR3 here is CASTQLAGNQETQYF. CDR3 nucleotides: TGTGCCAGTACTCAACTAGCGGGCAATCAAGAGACCCAGTACTTC.

This clonotype was observed a few times. A much larger clone lies a single base off, so this may be a read error. The V gene is TRBV5-1, the J gene TRBJ2-7; either TRBD1 or TRBD2 may fit D (5 bases each). The germline V and J ends were trimmed by 0 bases and 5 bases, with 15 bases remaining between them. Germline CDR1 is SGHRS and CDR2 is YFSETQ. This CDR3 spans 15 amino acids. As DNA, the CDR3 is TGCGCCAGCAGCTTGGCCAGACTGGGGGAGCACGAGCAGTACTTC. It is translated as CASSLARLGEHEQYF.

Many counts were recorded for this clonotype. This chain connects TRBV5-1 to TRBJ1-4, with D uncertain. V dropped 3 bases and J dropped 0 bases, with 15 bases sitting between them. The CDR3 contains 17 residues. The germline gives CDR1 SGHRS, CDR2 YFSETQ. Here the CDR3 DNA reads TGCGCCAGCAGCTCCCGGACTATTGATTCAACTAATGAAAAACTGTTTTTT. Residues: CASSSRTIDSTNEKLFF.

This chain connects TRBV28 to TRBJ2-7; 7 positions match TRBD2. Trimming cost V 2 bases and J 4 bases; bases outside gene matches: 5. Germline V lookup: CDR1 MDHEN, CDR2 SYDVKM. The length of the CDR3 is 14 residues. The DNA of the CDR3 is TGTGCCAGCAGTTTAGCAGGGACTACATACGAGCAGTACTTC. Residues: CASSLAGTTYEQYF.

This clonotype came up many times. This chain uses TRBV5-4 with TRBJ2-5, with TRBD2 identical over 7 bases. The CDR3 length is 15 residues. Per the germline V gene, CDR1 is SGHNT and CDR2 is YYREEE (reference sequence). Unmatched junction bases numbered 4, after V lost 1 base and J lost 1 base. The CDR3, as DNA: TGTGCCAGCAGCTTGACTAGCGCAATCCAAGAGACCCAGTACTTC. Its translation: CASSLTSAIQETQYF.

To note about this clonotype: This may stem from a read error, because a much larger clone lies one nucleotide away. The gene calls are TRBV12-3 or TRBV12-4 and TRBJ1-2; TRBD1 aligns across 8 bases. The CDR3 consists of 13 residues. CDR3 sequence (DNA): TGTGCCGGCAGTAACCAGGGGGCGTATGGCTACACCTTC. It specifies CAGSNQGAYGYTF.

This clonotype was observed at least ten times. Sequence at one end of the junction differs from germline and may be a read error. The chain links TRBV7-9 to TRBJ2-7; 9 nucleotides align to TRBD2. This CDR3 has 14 amino acids. CDR1 is SEHNR, CDR2 FQNEAQ, per germline (reference sequence). The DNA of the CDR3 is TGTGTCAGCAGCCCCGGGACTAGCACCTACGAGCAGTACTTC. This gives the protein CVSSPGTSTYEQYF.

This clonotype was seen only a few times. The J gene is TRBJ1-6, the V gene TRBV11-2; perhaps TRBD1 as D (5 bases). The CDR3 spans 15 residues. CDR1 SGHAT and CDR2 FQNNGV come from the germline V gene. V was pared by 3 bases and J by 7 bases, with 13 bases between. Here the CDR3 DNA reads TGTGCCAGCAGCTTGGCTGCGGGGGGAAATTCACCCCTCCACTTT. Amino acid sequence: CASSLAAGGNSPLHF.

This clonotype was seen only a few times. V gene TRBV3-1 combines with J gene TRBJ1-2, with 8 bases identical to TRBD1. Per the germline V gene, CDR1 is LGHDT and CDR2 is YNNKEL (reference sequence). Unmatched junction bases numbered 14, after V lost 4 bases and J lost 10 bases. There are 15 residues in the CDR3. The CDR3: CASSPRVRDRGFYTF. The CDR3 coding sequence is TGTGCCAGCAGCCCCCGTGTAAGAGACAGGGGATTCTACACCTTC.

This clonotype has ten or more counts. This chain links TRBV4-1 with TRBJ2-7; weak D call: TRBD1 (6 bases). The CDR3 spans 17 residues. Trimming shortened V by 1 base and J by 5 bases, and 21 bases separated the two germline ends. CDR1 and CDR2 from the germline V gene are MGHRA and YSYEKL. The CDR3 region has the DNA TGCGCCAGCAGCCAAGGAAGTACAGGGATCTTGTTGGACGAGCAGTACTTC. Amino acid sequence: CASSQGSTGILLDEQYF.

This clonotype has at least ten counts. The chain joins TRBV7-9 to TRBJ2-3; 11 bases match TRBD1. There are 15 residues in the CDR3. Germline assignment: CDR1 SEHNR and CDR2 FQNEAQ (reference sequence). Germline trimming cut 4 bases from V and 4 bases from J; bases unmatched to any gene: 4. The CDR3 reads CASSSTGQGADTQYF. As DNA, the CDR3 is TGTGCCAGCAGCTCGACGGGACAGGGGGCAGATACGCAGTATTTT. Using reference TRBV7-9 and TRBJ2-3 for the parts outside the CDR3, the full variable domain is DTGVSQNPRHKITKRGQNVTFRCDPISEHNRLYWYRQTLGQGPEFLTYFQNEAQLEKSRLLSDRFSAERPKGSFSTLEIQRTEQGDSAMYLCASSSTGQGADTQYFGPGTRLTVL.

This clonotype was counted many times. The V and J genes are TRBV7-7 and TRBJ2-6; D uncertain. V was trimmed by 1 base and J by 0 bases, leaving 7 bases between them. This CDR3 contains 16 residues. Germline CDR1 reads SSHAT; CDR2 reads FNYEAQ (reference sequence). The CDR3 here is CASSLGQPSGANVLTF. The CDR3 DNA follows: TGTGCCAGCAGCTTAGGGCAACCCTCTGGGGCCAACGTCCTGACTTTC. Together with reference TRBV7-7 and TRBJ2-6, the CDR3 gives the full variable domain: GAGVSQSPRYKVTKRGQDVTLRCDPISSHATLYWYQQALGQGPEFLTYFNYEAQPDKSGLPSDRFSAERPEGSISTLTIQRTEQRDSAMYRCASSLGQPSGANVLTFGAGSRLTVL.